The sequence of this TCR beta chain was determined in a study of cytomegalovirus exposure and HLA in healthy donors. Study background: Out of about 180 million T cells, an earlier analysis found some 120 million unique TCR beta sequences in total.

The PCR contained 60 Vbeta and 13 Jbeta primers. Data came from immunoSEQ multiplex PCR; TCRdb stores just in-frame clones and leaves some out. Among 200,000 to 250,000 clones, approximately 85% were seen once, and the ten largest hold about 2.5%. Participants comprised healthy donors of bone marrow. The sequencing sample was made of PBMCs. This clonotype was obtained from a middle-aged woman in good health and CMV-seronegative.

CDR3 region: CAWSVRRAYYEQYF. The CDR3 coding sequence is TGTGCCTGGAGTGTCCGCAGGGCCTACTACGAGCAGTACTTC. The J gene is TRBJ2-7, the V gene TRBV30; D may be TRBD1 (5 bases). V gave up 0 bases and J gave up 3 bases, with 12 bases separating them. CDR1 is GTSNPN and CDR2 is SVGIG in the germline V gene (reference sequence). The CDR3 is 14 amino acids.